These T cell receptor beta chains were read from a single sample in a study of prognosis after radiotherapy for stage I lung cancer. TCRdb fed the multiplex PCR reads into MiXCR, producing one record per CDR3 protein. The table includes around 15,000 distinct CDR3 sequences, over 15% detected once. Sample: PBMCs, taken before or after stereotactic body radiation therapy (not recorded which). The source is a donor at least 50 years old with non-small cell lung cancer. The CDR3 runs from the conserved cysteine through the conserved F or W. D genes are given only for firm matches. Not all rows give a size; the values are once, few, many and, for expanded clones, a class.

V gene,D gene,CDR3 length,J gene,clone size,CDR3 DNA,CDR3 protein
TRBV18,TRBD1,15,TRBJ2-4,many,TGTGCCAGCTCACCCCGGGGGGACAGGGGGAACATTCAGTACTTC,CASSPRGDRGNIQYF
TRBV6-1,TRBD1,17,TRBJ2-2,many,TGTGCCAGCAGACCGGACAGGGACCCTGCGAACACCGGGGAGCTGTTTTTT,CASRPDRDPANTGELFF
TRBV2,TRBD1,14,TRBJ1-1,many,TGTGCCAGCAGTGGGACAGGGGGGCTCACTGAAGCTTTCTTT,CASSGTGGLTEAFF
TRBV19,NA,14,TRBJ2-3,many,TGTGCCAGTAGTATCCGGCGGAGCACAGATACGCAGTATTTT,CASSIRRSTDTQYF
TRBV4-1,TRBD1,18,TRBJ2-1,many,TGCGCCAGCAGCCAAGTATACGGGCGGGACAGGGGGTCGAATGAGCAGTTCTTC,CASSQVYGRDRGSNEQFF
TRBV12-3/TRBV12-4,NA,13,TRBJ2-2,NA,TGTGCCAGCAGTTTAGCGTTCACCGGGGAGCTGTTTTTT,CASSLAFTGELFF
TRBV20-1,TRBD2,19,TRBJ2-5,many,TGCAGTGCTAGAGATTTAGGGCGGGAGGGCAACGTTATAATGGAGACCCAGTACTTC,CSARDLGREGNVIMETQYF
TRBV7-2,NA,14,TRBJ1-4,once,TGTGCCAGCAGCCTCTCAGGGGTGAATGAAAAACTGTTTTTT,CASSLSGVNEKLFF
TRBV19,NA,14,TRBJ2-1,many,TGTGCCCACCCCCGTACCGGACACTACAATGAGCAGTTCTTC,CAHPRTGHYNEQFF
TRBV20-1,NA,14,TRBJ2-7,many,TGCAGTGCTAGAGATCTGACAGGAAACTACGAGCAGTACTTC,CSARDLTGNYEQYF
TRBV24-1,NA,14,TRBJ1-2,many,TGTGCCACCAGTGACCAACACCGTAACTATGGCTACACCTTC,CATSDQHRNYGYTF
TRBV30,NA,11,TRBJ2-2,many,TGTGCCTGGAGTTACACCGGGGAGCTGTTTTTT,CAWSYTGELFF